The rows below give T cell receptor beta chains drawn from one sample of a study of cytomegalovirus exposure and HLA in healthy donors. Clones were read by immunoSEQ multiplex PCR, and TCRdb kept only the in-frame ones, dropping some. Of about 110,000 clones listed, 70% to 75% are singletons. Sequenced input: PBMCs. These receptors were taken from a woman between 40 and 55 years old in good health and CMV-seronegative. Both conserved end residues are part of each CDR3. Fields, in order: clone size, V gene, D gene, J gene, CDR3 protein, CDR3 DNA. A D gene is named only where the DNA matches it firmly. Some rows mark clone size as missing; the rest say once, few, many or name a class of expanded clone.

size: .
V: TRBV29-1
D: TRBD2
J: TRBJ2-1
CDR3: CSAGLAGGPGNEQFF
DNA: TGCAGCGCCGGACTAGCGGGAGGGCCCGGCAATGAGCAGTTCTTC

size: .
V: TRBV28
D: .
J: TRBJ2-7
CDR3: CASRPGHSYEQYF
DNA: TGTGCCAGCAGGCCGGGACATTCCTACGAGCAGTACTTC

size: .
V: TRBV5-1
D: .
J: TRBJ2-5
CDR3: CASRKQHGVSLETQYF
DNA: TGCGCCAGCAGAAAACAGCACGGGGTTTCTCTTGAGACCCAGTACTTC

size: .
V: TRBV5-5
D: TRBD1
J: TRBJ1-4
CDR3: CASSPDRGTNEKLFF
DNA: TGTGCCAGCAGCCCTGACAGGGGAACTAATGAAAAACTGTTTTTT

size: .
V: TRBV12-5
D: TRBD1
J: TRBJ2-1
CDR3: CASGLVFRTGTGYNEQFF
DNA: TGTGCTAGTGGTTTGGTATTTAGGACCGGGACAGGGTACAATGAGCAGTTCTTC

size: .
V: TRBV10-3
D: TRBD1
J: TRBJ2-5
CDR3: CAIRPGQGAIEETQYF
DNA: TGTGCCATCAGACCGGGACAGGGGGCAATTGAAGAGACCCAGTACTTC

size: .
V: TRBV7-2
D: .
J: TRBJ2-7
CDR3: CASSLQVGGISSYEQYF
DNA: TGTGCCAGCAGCTTACAGGTCGGCGGGATAAGCTCCTACGAGCAGTACTTC

size: .
V: TRBV5-1
D: TRBD1
J: TRBJ1-3
CDR3: CASSVTGAGNTIYF
DNA: TGCGCCAGCAGCGTAACAGGGGCTGGAAACACCATATATTTT

size: few
V: TRBV27
D: .
J: TRBJ1-5
CDR3: CASSLSWHPLGNQPQHF
DNA: TGTGCCAGCAGTTTATCGTGGCACCCACTAGGCAATCAGCCCCAGCATTTT

size: few
V: TRBV19
D: TRBD1
J: TRBJ2-1
CDR3: CASSPGTGGNEQFF
DNA: TGTGCCAGTAGTCCCGGGACAGGGGGCAATGAGCAGTTCTTC

size: few
V: TRBV4-1
D: TRBD1
J: TRBJ1-2
CDR3: CASSQGRPTGPRSNYGYTF
DNA: TGCGCCAGCAGCCAGGGGAGACCGACAGGGCCTCGATCTAACTATGGCTACACCTTC

size: few
V: TRBV29-1
D: .
J: TRBJ2-7
CDR3: CSVETVSGNSYEQYF
DNA: TGCAGCGTTGAGACAGTCTCAGGAAACTCCTACGAGCAGTACTTC

size: .
V: TRBV19
D: .
J: TRBJ1-4
CDR3: CASRRTKYNEKLFF
DNA: TGTGCCAGTAGGAGGACAAAGTATAATGAAAAACTGTTTTTT

size: .
V: TRBV7-9
D: .
J: TRBJ1-1
CDR3: CASSRDITEAFF
DNA: TGCGCCAGCAGTAGGGACATCACTGAAGCTTTCTTT

size: .
V: TRBV6-5
D: .
J: TRBJ2-2
CDR3: CASSNNPSVGGELFF
DNA: TGTGCCAGCAGTAACAACCCTAGCGTGGGCGGGGAGCTGTTTTTT

size: .
V: TRBV10-3
D: .
J: TRBJ2-1
CDR3: CAISGDRSSSSYNEQFF
DNA: TGTGCCATCAGTGGTGATCGGTCCTCGAGCTCCTACAATGAGCAGTTCTTC

size: .
V: TRBV7-2
D: .
J: TRBJ2-1
CDR3: CASRIGLEQFF
DNA: TGTGCCAGCCGCATAGGTCTTGAGCAGTTCTTC

size: few
V: TRBV10-3
D: .
J: TRBJ2-2
CDR3: CAISPPGGINTGELFF
DNA: TGTGCCATCAGCCCGCCGGGCGGGATCAACACCGGGGAGCTGTTTTTT

size: few
V: TRBV30
D: TRBD1
J: TRBJ1-1
CDR3: CAWSHGTGYTEAFF
DNA: TGTGCCTGGAGCCACGGGACAGGGTACACTGAAGCTTTCTTT

size: .
V: TRBV7-2
D: .
J: TRBJ2-5
CDR3: CASSLAGGETQYF
DNA: TGTGCCAGCAGCTTGGCCGGGGGAGAGACCCAGTACTTC

size: .
V: TRBV6-5
D: .
J: TRBJ2-3
CDR3: CASTGSYTDTQYF
DNA: TGTGCCAGCACGGGGAGCTACACAGATACGCAGTATTTT

size: .
V: TRBV18
D: .
J: TRBJ2-5
CDR3: CASSPEETQYF
DNA: TGTGCCAGCTCACCAGAGGAGACCCAGTACTTC

size: .
V: TRBV6-1
D: TRBD1
J: TRBJ1-2
CDR3: CASSRDRAANYGYTF
DNA: TGTGCCAGCAGTCGCGACAGGGCGGCTAACTATGGCTACACCTTC